The clone carrying this TCR beta chain has at least ten counts. Its antigen is unknown. This sample is part of a study of early T cells in non-severe SARS-CoV-2 infection. The wider study: The authors sequenced bulk RNA from unsorted whole blood, leaving chains unpaired. Study-level results: VDJdb matching skewed toward anti-spike CD8 responses, missing private and CD4 specificities.

Between the trimmed V and J ends, which lost 1 base and 4 bases, there was a span of 14 bases. The CDR3 totals 14 residues. CDR1 is DFQATT and CDR2 is SNEGSKA in the germline V gene (reference sequence). Individual cDNA molecules were tagged with unique molecular identifiers, the study reported. TCRdb called the 5' RACE reads again in MiXCR, with one record for every CDR3 protein. The sample carries 25,000 to 30,000 distinct CDR3 sequences, around 5% recorded once. The clonotype originates from an adult who was a healthcare worker with PCR-confirmed SARS-CoV-2 infection or an uninfected control (not recorded which). The chain links TRBV20-1 to TRBJ2-7; the D gene is possibly TRBD1 (5 bases). The sample consisted of whole blood. CDR3 sequence: CSARGGAGAYEQYF. The CDR3 DNA reads TGCAGTGCTAGAGGGGGCGCAGGTGCTTACGAGCAGTACTTC.